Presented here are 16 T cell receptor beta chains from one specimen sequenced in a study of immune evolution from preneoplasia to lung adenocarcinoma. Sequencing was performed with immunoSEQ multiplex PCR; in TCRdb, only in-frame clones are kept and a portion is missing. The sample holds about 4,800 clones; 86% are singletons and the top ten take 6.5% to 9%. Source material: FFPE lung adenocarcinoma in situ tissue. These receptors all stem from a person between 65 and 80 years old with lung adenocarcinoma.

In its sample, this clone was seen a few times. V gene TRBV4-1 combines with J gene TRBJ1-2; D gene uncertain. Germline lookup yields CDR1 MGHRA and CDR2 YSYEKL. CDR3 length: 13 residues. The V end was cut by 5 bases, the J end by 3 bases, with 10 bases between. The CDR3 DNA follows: TGCGCCAGCAGCGGGGTCGGATACTATGGCTACACCTTC. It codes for CASSGVGYYGYTF.

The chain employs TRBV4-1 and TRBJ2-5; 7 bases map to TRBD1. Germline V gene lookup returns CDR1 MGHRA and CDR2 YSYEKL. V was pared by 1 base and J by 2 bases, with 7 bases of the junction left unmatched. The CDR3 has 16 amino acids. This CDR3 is CASSQGQGVYQETQYF. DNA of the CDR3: TGCGCCAGCAGCCAAGGCCAGGGGGTGTATCAAGAGACCCAGTACTTC.

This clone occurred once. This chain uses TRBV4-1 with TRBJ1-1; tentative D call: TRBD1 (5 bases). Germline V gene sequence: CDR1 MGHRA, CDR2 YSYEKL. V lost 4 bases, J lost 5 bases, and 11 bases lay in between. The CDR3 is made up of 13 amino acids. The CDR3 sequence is CASSRQGGTEAFF. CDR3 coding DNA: TGCGCCAGCAGCCGGCAGGGTGGAACTGAAGCTTTCTTT.

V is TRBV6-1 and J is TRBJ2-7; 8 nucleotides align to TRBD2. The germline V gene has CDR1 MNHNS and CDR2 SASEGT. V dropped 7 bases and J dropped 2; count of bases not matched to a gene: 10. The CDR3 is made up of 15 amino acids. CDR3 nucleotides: TGTGCCAGCACCCGGGGGGGGACGTCCGCCTACGAGCAGTACTTC. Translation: CASTRGGTSAYEQYF.

CDR3 DNA: TGTGCCATCAGTGACGGAAACATCGGGGGCTACACCTTC. Its translation: CAISDGNIGGYTF. The V gene is TRBV10-3, the J gene TRBJ1-2; D gene unclear. Germline lookup yields CDR1 ENHRY and CDR2 SYGVKD. Between the trimmed V and J ends, which lost 3 bases and 8 bases, there was a span of 13 bases. The CDR3 consists of 13 residues.

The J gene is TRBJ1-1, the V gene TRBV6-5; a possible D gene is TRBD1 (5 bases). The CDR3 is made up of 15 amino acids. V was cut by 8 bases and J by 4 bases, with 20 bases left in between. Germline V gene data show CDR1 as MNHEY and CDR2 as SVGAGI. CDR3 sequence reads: CASFSPNQRGTEAFF. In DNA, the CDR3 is TGTGCCAGCTTTTCCCCCAACCAGAGGGGCACTGAAGCTTTCTTT.

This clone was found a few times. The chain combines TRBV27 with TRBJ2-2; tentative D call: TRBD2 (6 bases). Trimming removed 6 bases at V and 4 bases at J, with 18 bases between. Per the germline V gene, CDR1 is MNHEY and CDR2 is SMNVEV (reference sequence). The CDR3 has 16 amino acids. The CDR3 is CASSTGGGLLTGELFF. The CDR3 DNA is TGTGCCAGCAGCACCGGGGGAGGATTACTCACCGGGGAGCTGTTTTTT.

The CDR3 protein is CASRDRGYLSEAFF. In DNA form, the CDR3 reads TGTGCCAGCAGAGACAGGGGTTATCTCTCTGAAGCTTTCTTT. The rearrangement uses TRBV25-1 and TRBJ1-1; 8 bases agree with TRBD1. Germline assignment: CDR1 MGHDK and CDR2 SYGVNS. This CDR3 is built from 14 residues. V was clipped by 6 bases and J by 6 bases; unmatched bases: 9. The variable domain in full, completed from reference TRBV25-1 and TRBJ1-1, reads EADIYQTPRYLVIGTGKKITLECSQTMGHDKMYWYQQDPGMELHLIHYSYGVNSTEKGDLSSESTVSRIRTEHFPLTLESARPSHTSQYLCASRDRGYLSEAFFGQGTRLTVV.

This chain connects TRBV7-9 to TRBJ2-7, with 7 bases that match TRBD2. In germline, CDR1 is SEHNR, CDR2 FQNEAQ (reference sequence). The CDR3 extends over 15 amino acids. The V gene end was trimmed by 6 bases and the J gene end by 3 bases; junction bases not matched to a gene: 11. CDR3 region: CASSKSGTTHYEQYF. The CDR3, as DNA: TGTGCCAGCAGTAAGTCCGGGACTACCCACTACGAGCAGTACTTC.

The CDR3 reads CASSPTVGAHYGYTF. CDR3 coding DNA: TGTGCCAGTAGTCCAACAGTTGGGGCACACTATGGCTACACCTTC. This chain links TRBV19 with TRBJ1-2, with a tentative D call TRBD1 (5 bases). The CDR3 length is 15 residues. CDR1 LNHDA and CDR2 SQIVND come from the germline V gene (reference sequence). Between the trimmed V and J ends, which lost 5 bases and 3 bases, there was a span of 16 bases.

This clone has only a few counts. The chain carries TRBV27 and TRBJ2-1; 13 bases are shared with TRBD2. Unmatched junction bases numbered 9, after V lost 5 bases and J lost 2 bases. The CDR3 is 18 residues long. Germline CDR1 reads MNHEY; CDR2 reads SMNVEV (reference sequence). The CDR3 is CASSPGTSGNRAYNEQFF. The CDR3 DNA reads TGTGCCAGCAGTCCCGGGACTAGCGGGAACCGCGCCTACAATGAGCAGTTCTTC.

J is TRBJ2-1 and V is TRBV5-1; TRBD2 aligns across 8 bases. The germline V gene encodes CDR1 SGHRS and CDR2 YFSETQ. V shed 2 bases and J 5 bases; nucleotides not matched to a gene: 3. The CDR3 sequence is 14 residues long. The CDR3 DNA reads TGCGCCAGCAGCTTAGCGGGAGTAGACAATGAGCAGTTCTTC. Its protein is CASSLAGVDNEQFF.

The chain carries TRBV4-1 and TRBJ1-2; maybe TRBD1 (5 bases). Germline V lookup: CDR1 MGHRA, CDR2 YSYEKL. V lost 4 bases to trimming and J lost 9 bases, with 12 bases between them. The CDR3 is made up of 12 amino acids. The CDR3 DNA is TGCGCCAGCAGCCCAGGAGGGACGAGCTACACCTTC. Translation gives CASSPGGTSYTF.

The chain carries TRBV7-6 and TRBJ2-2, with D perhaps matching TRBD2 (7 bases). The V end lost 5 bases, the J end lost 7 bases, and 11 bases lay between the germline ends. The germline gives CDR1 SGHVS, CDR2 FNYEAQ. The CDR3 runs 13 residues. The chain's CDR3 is CASSLGGRGELFF. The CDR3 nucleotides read TGTGCCAGCAGCCTCGGGGGGCGCGGGGAGCTGTTTTTT.

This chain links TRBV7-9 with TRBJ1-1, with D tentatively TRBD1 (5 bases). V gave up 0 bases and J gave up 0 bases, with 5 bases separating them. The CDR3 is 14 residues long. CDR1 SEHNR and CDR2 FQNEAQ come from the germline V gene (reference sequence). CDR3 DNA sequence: TGTGCCAGCAGCTTAGCGGGGGTGAACACTGAAGCTTTCTTT. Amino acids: CASSLAGVNTEAFF.

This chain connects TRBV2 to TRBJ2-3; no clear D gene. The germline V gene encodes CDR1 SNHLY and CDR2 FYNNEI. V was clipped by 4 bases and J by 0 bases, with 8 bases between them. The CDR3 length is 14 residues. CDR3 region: CASSGTVSTDTQYF. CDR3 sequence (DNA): TGTGCCAGCAGTGGGACGGTTAGCACAGATACGCAGTATTTT.